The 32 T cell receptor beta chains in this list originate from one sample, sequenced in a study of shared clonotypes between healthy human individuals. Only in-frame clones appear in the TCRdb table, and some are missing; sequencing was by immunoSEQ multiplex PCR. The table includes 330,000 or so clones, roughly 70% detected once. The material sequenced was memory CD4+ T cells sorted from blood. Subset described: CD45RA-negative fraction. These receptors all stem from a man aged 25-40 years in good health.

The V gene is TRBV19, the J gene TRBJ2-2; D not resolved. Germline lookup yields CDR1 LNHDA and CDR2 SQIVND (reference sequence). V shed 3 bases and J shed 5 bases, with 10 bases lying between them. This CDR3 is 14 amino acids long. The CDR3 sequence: CASSISGGTGELFF. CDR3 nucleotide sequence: TGTGCCAGTAGTATCTCTGGCGGTACCGGGGAGCTGTTTTTT. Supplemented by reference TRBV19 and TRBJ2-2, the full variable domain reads DGGITQSPKYLFRKEGQNVTLSCEQNLNHDAMYWYRQDPGQGLRLIYYSQIVNDFQKGDIAEGYSVSREKKESFPLTVTSAQKNPTAFYLCASSISGGTGELFFGEGSRLTVL.

In DNA form, the CDR3 reads TGTGCCAGCAGCTTGGTACGACAGGGTAACGACAATGAGCAGTTCTTC. The encoded protein is CASSLVRQGNDNEQFF. V gene TRBV5-6 combines with J gene TRBJ2-1; TRBD1 aligns across 7 bases. With V trimmed by 0 bases and J by 5 bases, 8 bases remained unmatched. This CDR3 has 16 residues. CDR1 is SGHDT, CDR2 YYEEEE, per germline.

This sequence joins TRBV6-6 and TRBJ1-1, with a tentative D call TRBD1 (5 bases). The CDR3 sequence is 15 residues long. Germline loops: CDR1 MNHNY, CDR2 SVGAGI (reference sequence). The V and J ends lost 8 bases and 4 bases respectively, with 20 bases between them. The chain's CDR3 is CASHLVGSQGTEAFF. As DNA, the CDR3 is TGTGCCAGCCACCTAGTGGGAAGCCAGGGCACTGAAGCTTTCTTT.

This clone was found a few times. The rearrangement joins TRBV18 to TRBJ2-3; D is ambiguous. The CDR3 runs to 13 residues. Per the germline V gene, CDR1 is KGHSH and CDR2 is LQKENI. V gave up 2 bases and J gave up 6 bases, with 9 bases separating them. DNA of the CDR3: TGTGCCAGCTCACCAAACACCTTGGATACGCAGTATTTT. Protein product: CASSPNTLDTQYF.

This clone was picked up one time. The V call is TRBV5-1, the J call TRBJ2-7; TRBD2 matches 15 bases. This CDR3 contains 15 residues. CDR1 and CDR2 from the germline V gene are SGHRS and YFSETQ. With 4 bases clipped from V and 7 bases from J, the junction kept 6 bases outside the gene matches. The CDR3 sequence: CASSPPGLAGGEQYF. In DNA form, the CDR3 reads TGCGCCAGCAGCCCGCCGGGACTAGCGGGAGGAGAGCAGTACTTC.

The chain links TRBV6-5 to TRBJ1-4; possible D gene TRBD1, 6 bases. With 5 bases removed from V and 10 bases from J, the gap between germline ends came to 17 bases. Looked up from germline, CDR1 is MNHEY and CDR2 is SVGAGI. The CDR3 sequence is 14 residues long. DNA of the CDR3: TGTGCCAGCAGTAAAAAAGGGGGGCAGGGAAAACTGTTTTTT. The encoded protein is CASSKKGGQGKLFF.

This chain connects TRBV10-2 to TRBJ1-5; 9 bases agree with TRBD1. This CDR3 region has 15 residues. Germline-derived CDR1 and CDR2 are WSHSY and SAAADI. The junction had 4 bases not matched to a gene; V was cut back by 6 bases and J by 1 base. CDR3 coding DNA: TGCGCCAGCAGCGTGACAGGGGGAAGCAATCAGCCCCAGCATTTT. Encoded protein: CASSVTGGSNQPQHF.

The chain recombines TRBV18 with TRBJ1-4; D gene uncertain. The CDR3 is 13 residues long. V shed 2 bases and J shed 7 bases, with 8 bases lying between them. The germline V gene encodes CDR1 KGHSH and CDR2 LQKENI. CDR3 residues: CASSPGGFEKLFF. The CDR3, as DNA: TGTGCCAGCTCACCAGGAGGGTTTGAAAAACTGTTTTTT.

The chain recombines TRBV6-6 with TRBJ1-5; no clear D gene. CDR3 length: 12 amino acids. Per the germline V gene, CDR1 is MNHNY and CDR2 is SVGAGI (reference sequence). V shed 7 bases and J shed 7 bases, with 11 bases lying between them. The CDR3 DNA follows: TGTGCCAGCATGAAATCCGACCAGCCCCAGCATTTT. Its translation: CASMKSDQPQHF.

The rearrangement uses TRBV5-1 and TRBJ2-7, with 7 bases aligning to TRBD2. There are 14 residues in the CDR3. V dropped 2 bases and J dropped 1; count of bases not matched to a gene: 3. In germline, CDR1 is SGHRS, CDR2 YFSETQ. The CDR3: CASSFGAGSYEQYF. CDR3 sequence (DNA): TGCGCCAGCAGCTTTGGAGCGGGGTCCTACGAGCAGTACTTC.

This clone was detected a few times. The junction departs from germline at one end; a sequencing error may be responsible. CDR3 residues: CASSSGEETQYF. In DNA form, the CDR3 reads TGTGCTAGCAGCTCCGGGGAAGAGACCCAGTACTTC. The chain recombines TRBV7-7 with TRBJ2-5; maybe TRBD2 (5 bases). The CDR3 is 12 amino acids. Germline lookup yields CDR1 SSHAT and CDR2 FNYEAQ (reference sequence).

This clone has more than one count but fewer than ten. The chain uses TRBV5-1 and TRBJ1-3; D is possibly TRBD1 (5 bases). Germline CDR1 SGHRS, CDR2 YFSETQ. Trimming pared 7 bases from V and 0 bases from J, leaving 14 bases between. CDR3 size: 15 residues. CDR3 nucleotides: TGCGCCAGCTCCTGGGACGACGCCTCTGGAAACACCATATATTTT. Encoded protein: CASSWDDASGNTIYF.

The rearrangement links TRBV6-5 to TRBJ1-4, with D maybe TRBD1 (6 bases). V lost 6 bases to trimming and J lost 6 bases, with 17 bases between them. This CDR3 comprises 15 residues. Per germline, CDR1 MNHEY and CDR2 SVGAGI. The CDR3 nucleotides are TGTGCCAGCAGGGCGGGCGGGGGCTGGGATGAAAAACTGTTTTTT. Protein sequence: CASRAGGGWDEKLFF.

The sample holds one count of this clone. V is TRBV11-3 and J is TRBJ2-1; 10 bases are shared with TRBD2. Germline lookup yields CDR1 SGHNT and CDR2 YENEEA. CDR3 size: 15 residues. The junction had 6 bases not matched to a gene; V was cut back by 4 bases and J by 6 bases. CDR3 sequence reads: CASSYSGRGSNEQFF. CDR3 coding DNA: TGTGCCAGCAGCTACAGCGGGAGGGGTAGCAATGAGCAGTTCTTC.

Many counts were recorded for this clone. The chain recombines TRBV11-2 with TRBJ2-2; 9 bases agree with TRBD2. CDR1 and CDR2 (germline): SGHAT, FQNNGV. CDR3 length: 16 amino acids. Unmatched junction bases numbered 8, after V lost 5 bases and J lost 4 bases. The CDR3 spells CASSVTSGRTTGELFF. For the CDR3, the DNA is TGTGCCAGCAGCGTGACTAGCGGCCGTACCACCGGGGAGCTGTTTTTT.

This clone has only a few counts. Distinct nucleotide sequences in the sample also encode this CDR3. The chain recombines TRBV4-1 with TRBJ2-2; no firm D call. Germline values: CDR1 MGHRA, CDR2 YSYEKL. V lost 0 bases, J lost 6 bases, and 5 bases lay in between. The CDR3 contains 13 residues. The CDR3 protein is CASSQDGAGELFF. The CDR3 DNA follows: TGCGCCAGCAGCCAAGACGGTGCCGGGGAGCTGTTTTTT.

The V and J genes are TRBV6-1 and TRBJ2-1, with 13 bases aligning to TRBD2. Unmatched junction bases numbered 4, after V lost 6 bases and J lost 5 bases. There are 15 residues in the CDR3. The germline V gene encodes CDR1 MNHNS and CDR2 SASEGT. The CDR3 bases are TGTGCCAGCAGCACTAGCGGGAGGGCCCACAATGAGCAGTTCTTC. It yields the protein CASSTSGRAHNEQFF.

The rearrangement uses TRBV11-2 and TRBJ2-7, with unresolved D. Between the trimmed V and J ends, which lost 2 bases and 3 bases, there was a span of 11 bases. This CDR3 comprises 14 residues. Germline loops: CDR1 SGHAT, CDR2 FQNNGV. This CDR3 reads CASSLNARIYEQYF. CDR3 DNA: TGTGCCAGCAGCTTAAACGCCAGAATCTACGAGCAGTACTTC.

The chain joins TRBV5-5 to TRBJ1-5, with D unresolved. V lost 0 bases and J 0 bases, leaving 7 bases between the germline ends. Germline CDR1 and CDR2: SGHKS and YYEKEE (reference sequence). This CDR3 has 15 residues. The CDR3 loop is CASSLVPDSNQPQHF. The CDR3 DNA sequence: TGTGCCAGCAGCTTGGTTCCAGATAGCAATCAGCCCCAGCATTTT.

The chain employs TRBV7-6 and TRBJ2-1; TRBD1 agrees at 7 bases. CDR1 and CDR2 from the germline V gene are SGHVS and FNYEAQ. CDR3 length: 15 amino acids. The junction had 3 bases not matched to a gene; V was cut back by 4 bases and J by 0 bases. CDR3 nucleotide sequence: TGTGCCAGCAGCTCCGGGACAGCCTCCTACAATGAGCAGTTCTTC. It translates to CASSSGTASYNEQFF.

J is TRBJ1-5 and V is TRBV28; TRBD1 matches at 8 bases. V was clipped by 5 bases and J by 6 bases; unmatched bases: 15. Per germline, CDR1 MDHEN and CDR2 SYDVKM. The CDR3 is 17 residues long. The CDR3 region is CASSPGLMDRVRQPQHF. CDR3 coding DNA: TGTGCCAGCAGTCCGGGGTTGATGGACAGGGTACGTCAGCCCCAGCATTTT.

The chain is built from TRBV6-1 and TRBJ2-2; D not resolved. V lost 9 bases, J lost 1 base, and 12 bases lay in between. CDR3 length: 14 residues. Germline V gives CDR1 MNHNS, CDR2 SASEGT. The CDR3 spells CASSRSQNTGELFF. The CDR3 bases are TGTGCCAGTTCACGGTCCCAGAACACCGGGGAGCTGTTTTTT.

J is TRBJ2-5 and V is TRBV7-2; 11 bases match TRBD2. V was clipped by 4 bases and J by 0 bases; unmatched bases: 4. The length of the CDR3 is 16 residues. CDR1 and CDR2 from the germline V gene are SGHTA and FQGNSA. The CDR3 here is CASSSLAGGDQETQYF. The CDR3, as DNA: TGTGCCAGCAGCTCATTAGCGGGAGGGGACCAAGAGACCCAGTACTTC.

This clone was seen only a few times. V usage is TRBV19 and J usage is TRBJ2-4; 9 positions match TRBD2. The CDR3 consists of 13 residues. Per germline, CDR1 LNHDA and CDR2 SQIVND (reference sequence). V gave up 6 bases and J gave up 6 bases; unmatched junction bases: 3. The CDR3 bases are TGTGCCAGTAGCCCGCGGGAGGGAAACATTCAGTACTTC. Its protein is CASSPREGNIQYF.

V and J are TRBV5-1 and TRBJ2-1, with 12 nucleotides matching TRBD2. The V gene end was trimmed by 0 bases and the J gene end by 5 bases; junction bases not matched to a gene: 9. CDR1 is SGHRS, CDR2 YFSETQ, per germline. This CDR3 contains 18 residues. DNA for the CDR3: TGCGCCAGCAGCTTGGGGCTAGCGGGAGGGCCGAGGAACAATGAGCAGTTCTTC. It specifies CASSLGLAGGPRNNEQFF.

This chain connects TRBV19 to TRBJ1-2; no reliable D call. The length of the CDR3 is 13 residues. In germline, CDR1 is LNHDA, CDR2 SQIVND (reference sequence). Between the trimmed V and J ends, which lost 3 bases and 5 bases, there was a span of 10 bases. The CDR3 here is CASSILTNYGYTF. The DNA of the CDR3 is TGTGCCAGTAGTATTTTGACGAATTATGGCTACACCTTC.

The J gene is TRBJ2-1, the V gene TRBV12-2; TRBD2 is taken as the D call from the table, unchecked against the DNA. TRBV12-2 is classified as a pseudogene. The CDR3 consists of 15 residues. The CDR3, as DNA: TGTGCAAGTCGCCCTCGGCTAGCGACCTACAATGAGCAGTTCTTC. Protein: CASRPRLATYNEQFF.

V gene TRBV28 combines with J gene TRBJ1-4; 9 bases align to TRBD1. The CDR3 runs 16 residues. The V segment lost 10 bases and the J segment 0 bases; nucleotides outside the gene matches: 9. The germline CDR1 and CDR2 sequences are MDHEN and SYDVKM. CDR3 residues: CATTGDRETTNEKLFF. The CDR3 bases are TGTGCCACCACCGGGGACAGGGAAACAACTAATGAAAAACTGTTTTTT.

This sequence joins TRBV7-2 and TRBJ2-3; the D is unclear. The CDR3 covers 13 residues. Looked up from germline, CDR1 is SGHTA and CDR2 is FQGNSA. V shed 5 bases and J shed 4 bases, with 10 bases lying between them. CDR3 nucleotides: TGTGCCAGCAGCCCTGAAAGGGCAGATACGCAGTATTTT. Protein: CASSPERADTQYF.

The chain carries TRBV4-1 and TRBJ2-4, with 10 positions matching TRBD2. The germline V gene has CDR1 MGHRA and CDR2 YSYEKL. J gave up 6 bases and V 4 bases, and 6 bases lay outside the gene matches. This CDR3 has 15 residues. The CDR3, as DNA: TGCGCCAGCAGCCCCCCTAGCGGGAGAGTAAACATTCAGTACTTC. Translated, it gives CASSPPSGRVNIQYF.

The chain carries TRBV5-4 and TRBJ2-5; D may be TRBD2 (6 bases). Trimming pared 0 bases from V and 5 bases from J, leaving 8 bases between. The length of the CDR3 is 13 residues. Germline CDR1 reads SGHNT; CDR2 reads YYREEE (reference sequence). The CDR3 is CASSLGRGETQYF. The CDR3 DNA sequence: TGTGCCAGCAGCTTGGGTCGGGGGGAGACCCAGTACTTC.

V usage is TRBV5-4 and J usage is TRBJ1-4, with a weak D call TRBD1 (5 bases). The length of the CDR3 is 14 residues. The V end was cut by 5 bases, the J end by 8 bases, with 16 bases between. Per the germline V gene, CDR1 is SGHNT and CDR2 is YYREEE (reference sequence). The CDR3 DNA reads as TGTGCCAGCAGTACTGGGGCCTCTGGAGAAAAACTGTTTTTT. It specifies CASSTGASGEKLFF.